These 22 T cell receptor beta chains originate from one sample sequenced in a study of T cell responses to AZD1222 COVID-19 vaccine. Sequencing used immunoSEQ multiplex PCR; TCRdb keeps in-frame clones, though not all of them. This sample has 140,000 to 150,000 clones, with approximately 94% found just once. Material: peripheral blood, obtained on day 0 of AZD1222 vaccination. All receptors come from an adult in good health.

The gene calls are TRBV5-4 and TRBJ2-7, with a possible D match to TRBD2 (5 bases). The CDR3 totals 14 residues. Per germline, CDR1 SGHNT and CDR2 YYREEE (reference sequence). Trimming removed 3 bases from V and 0 bases from J, with 10 bases in between. The CDR3 spells CASSYGVHSYEQYF. Here the CDR3 DNA reads TGTGCCAGCAGCTACGGGGTCCACTCCTACGAGCAGTACTTC.

The chain employs TRBV19 and TRBJ2-7; 10 bases agree with TRBD2. After removal of 5 bases from V and 3 bases from J, the junction contained 7 bases not matched to a gene. The CDR3 is made up of 15 amino acids. The V gene's germline CDR1 is LNHDA and CDR2 SQIVND (reference sequence). CDR3 amino acids: CASSPTAGGNYEQYF. Here the CDR3 DNA reads TGTGCCAGTAGTCCAACAGCGGGGGGGAACTACGAGCAGTACTTC.

The chain carries TRBV5-8 and TRBJ1-4, with D perhaps TRBD1 (6 bases). CDR3 length equals 12 residues. Looked up from germline, CDR1 is SGHTS and CDR2 is YDEGEE. V dropped 0 bases and J dropped 12 bases, with 9 bases sitting between them. The chain's CDR3 is CASSLERQELFF. CDR3 nucleotide sequence: TGTGCCAGCAGCTTGGAGCGACAGGAACTGTTTTTT.

V usage is TRBV7-2 and J usage is TRBJ1-1; D remains unclear. Germline loops: CDR1 SGHTA, CDR2 FQGNSA. The CDR3 is 13 residues long. V was shortened by 3 bases and J by 4 bases, with 9 bases between the two germline ends. This CDR3 reads CASSFRPITEAFF. CDR3 DNA: TGTGCCAGCAGCTTCAGACCGATCACTGAAGCTTTCTTT.

CDR3 sequence (DNA): TGTGCCAGCAGCTGTTGCGCGGGATCCGTAACTAATGAAAAACTGTTTTTT. It specifies CASSCCAGSVTNEKLFF. The genes are TRBV5-5 and TRBJ1-4, with D unclear. The CDR3 extends over 17 amino acids. V shed 3 bases and J shed 1 base, with 16 bases lying between them. Germline V lookup: CDR1 SGHKS, CDR2 YYEKEE (reference sequence).

This clone was seen only a few times. This CDR3 is also generated by other DNA sequences in the sample. The chain carries TRBV19 and TRBJ1-6; D not resolved. This CDR3 region has 13 residues. Germline assignment: CDR1 LNHDA and CDR2 SQIVND (reference sequence). Deletions cut 3 bases from V and 8 bases from J, with 8 bases between. Here the CDR3 DNA reads TGTGCCAGTAGTATTGGTGGGGATTCACCCCTCCACTTT. Its translation: CASSIGGDSPLHF.

The chain combines TRBV19 with TRBJ2-1; D possibly corresponds to TRBD1 (5 bases). The CDR3 runs to 14 residues. V lost 7 bases and J 1 base, leaving 11 bases between the germline ends. Germline CDR1 reads LNHDA; CDR2 reads SQIVND (reference sequence). The CDR3 region has the DNA TGTGCCAGTACCCAAGACAGTTCCTACAATGAGCAGTTCTTC. Its protein is CASTQDSSYNEQFF.

CDR3 bases: TGTGCCAGCAGTGAATTCTCGGGGAGTGGAAACACCATATATTTT. Its protein product is CASSEFSGSGNTIYF. The chain combines TRBV6-1 with TRBJ1-3, with D uncertain. From germline, CDR1 is MNHNS and CDR2 SASEGT. V lost 2 bases and J lost 3, with 11 bases in between. CDR3 length: 15 residues.

This clone was recorded once. The rearrangement joins TRBV11-3 to TRBJ1-1; 8 bases line up with TRBD1. The CDR3 extends over 13 amino acids. The germline CDR1 and CDR2 sequences are SGHNT and YENEEA. Trimming at V came to 5 bases and at J to 6 bases, leaving 5 bases not matched to a gene. CDR3 sequence (DNA): TGTGCCAGCAGCGAGGGACAGGTTCCTGAAGCTTTCTTT. Translating it yields CASSEGQVPEAFF.

The CDR3 DNA reads TGCGCCAGCAGCTTCGCCGGTGACCTCACAGATACGCAGTATTTT. This gives the protein CASSFAGDLTDTQYF. This chain joins TRBV5-1 and TRBJ2-3; D not resolved. The germline gives CDR1 SGHRS, CDR2 YFSETQ. The CDR3 runs 15 residues. Trimming took 2 bases from V and 2 from J, leaving 12 bases between them.

The chain joins TRBV10-3 to TRBJ1-6; D might be TRBD1 (6 bases). The CDR3 length is 13 residues. Trimming took off 7 bases at V and 7 bases at J, with 11 bases between the two ends. The germline V gene encodes CDR1 ENHRY and CDR2 SYGVKD. CDR3 loop: CAITSQGNSPLHF. The CDR3, as DNA: TGTGCCATCACGTCACAGGGAAATTCACCCCTCCACTTT.

The V and J genes are TRBV30 and TRBJ1-2, with 8 bases aligning to TRBD1. The J segment lost 4 bases and the V segment lost 8 bases, leaving 18 bases of the junction unmatched. Germline V lookup: CDR1 GTSNPN, CDR2 SVGIG (reference sequence). CDR3 length: 16 amino acids. CDR3 bases: TGTGCCCATGAATCAGGTCAGGGGGCTTCCGGCTATGGCTACACCTTC. Amino acids: CAHESGQGASGYGYTF.

This clone was seen more than once but under ten times. V usage is TRBV11-1 and J usage is TRBJ2-7, with D tentatively TRBD1 (6 bases). There are 14 residues in the CDR3. The germline V gene encodes CDR1 SGHAT and CDR2 FQDESV (reference sequence). The germline V and J ends were trimmed by 1 base and 3 bases, with 10 bases remaining between them. The chain's CDR3 is CASSLGTARYEQYF. CDR3 bases: TGTGCCAGCAGCTTAGGGACAGCACGCTACGAGCAGTACTTC.

The gene calls are TRBV5-1 and TRBJ1-1; D remains ambiguous. V lost 1 base, J lost 5 bases, and 12 bases lay in between. The germline V gene encodes CDR1 SGHRS and CDR2 YFSETQ. CDR3 length: 14 residues. The CDR3 sequence is CASSLTGEYTEAFF. The DNA of the CDR3 is TGCGCCAGCAGCTTGACTGGGGAATATACTGAAGCTTTCTTT.

As for this clone: Its ends do not fully match the called genes, so a read error is possible. The chain employs TRBV29-1 and TRBJ1-2, with a tentative D call TRBD1 (5 bases). The V gene's germline CDR1 is SQVTM and CDR2 ANQGSEA. There are 11 residues in the CDR3. The CDR3 here is CSVVSGLRCYF. CDR3 bases: TGCAGCGTTGTCTCGGGGCTCCGATGCTACTTC.

The chain is built from TRBV4-3 and TRBJ1-6; TRBD1 might be the D (6 bases). V dropped 5 bases and J dropped 3 bases, with 11 bases sitting between them. The germline CDR1 and CDR2 sequences are LGHNA and YSLEER. This CDR3 is built from 15 residues. The CDR3 here is CASSEGGYYNSPLHF. The CDR3, as DNA: TGCGCCAGCAGCGAGGGGGGCTACTATAATTCACCCCTCCACTTT.

The rearrangement links TRBV19 to TRBJ1-4, with 7 bases matching TRBD1. J lost 0 bases, V lost 3 bases, and 16 bases had no gene match. Germline V lookup: CDR1 LNHDA, CDR2 SQIVND (reference sequence). The length of the CDR3 is 20 residues. The CDR3 spells CASSINETGDRPSTNEKLFF. CDR3 in DNA: TGTGCCAGTAGTATTAACGAAACAGGGGATCGTCCGTCAACTAATGAAAAACTGTTTTTT.

The chain links TRBV20-1 to TRBJ2-5; D not resolved. Trimming took off 6 bases at V and 3 bases at J, with 8 bases between the two ends. Germline CDR1 DFQATT, CDR2 SNEGSKA (reference sequence). This CDR3 region has 11 residues. The CDR3 region is CSAFAEETQYF. CDR3 nucleotide sequence: TGCAGTGCATTCGCGGAAGAGACCCAGTACTTC.

This clone was recorded once. This chain links TRBV12-5 with TRBJ1-2; 7 bases agree with TRBD1. From germline, CDR1 is LGHNT and CDR2 FRNRAP. The CDR3 runs to 12 residues. Trimming removed 3 bases from V and 13 bases from J; junction bases left unmatched: 8. CDR3 sequence reads: CASGFDRESGTF. CDR3 in DNA: TGTGCTAGTGGTTTCGACAGGGAAAGTGGCACCTTC.

The V and J genes are TRBV27 and TRBJ2-7; D gene ambiguous. Germline V gene lookup returns CDR1 MNHEY and CDR2 SMNVEV (reference sequence). The CDR3 extends over 13 amino acids. Trimming cost V 5 bases and J 3 bases, with 11 bases left between them. CDR3 DNA sequence: TGTGCCAGCAGTCCTAGGGCCTTCTACGAGCAGTACTTC. Protein sequence: CASSPRAFYEQYF.

The gene calls are TRBV11-3 and TRBJ2-7; D may be TRBD1 or TRBD2 (5 bases each). The V and J ends lost 4 bases and 0 bases respectively, with 16 bases between them. The CDR3 sequence is 16 residues long. Per the germline V gene, CDR1 is SGHNT and CDR2 is YENEEA. CDR3 in DNA: TGTGCCAGCAGCTCGTGGGGACCGGGAAGCTCCTACGAGCAGTACTTC. This encodes CASSSWGPGSSYEQYF.

This sequence joins TRBV9 and TRBJ1-4; a weak D match, TRBD1 (5 bases). The CDR3 spans 14 residues. Trimming removed 0 bases at V and 6 bases at J, with 9 bases between. Germline CDR1 and CDR2: SGDLS and YYNGEE. The DNA for the CDR3 is TGTGCCAGCAGCGTAGGAGGGGCGGATGAAAAACTGTTTTTT. This sequence encodes CASSVGGADEKLFF. The complete variable domain, with remaining parts taken from reference TRBV9 and TRBJ1-4, reads DSGVTQTPKHLITATGQRVTLRCSPRSGDLSVYWYQQSLDQGLQFLIQYYNGEERAKGNILERFSAQQFPDLHSELNLSSLELGDSALYFCASSVGGADEKLFFGSGTQLSVL.